One T cell receptor (beta chain) is described in this entry. Its antigen remains unknown. This entry comes from a study of lymphopenia after photon versus proton radiotherapy. Study-wide points: Proton therapy kept repertoires fairly stable, unlike photons, which gained effector/memory cells. After lymphocyte nadir, photon-treated repertoires showed oligoclonal expansion, especially CD8+ Temra. Survival link was tested only in deceased patients; proton benefit remains a possibility.

The V gene's germline CDR1 is SGHVS and CDR2 FQNEAQ. V was cut by 4 bases and J by 7 bases, with 10 bases left in between. This CDR3 spans 12 amino acids. The assay was immunoSEQ multiplex PCR, and TCRdb's table has in-frame clones only and misses some. The profile shows tens of thousands of clones, about 94% of them singletons. This TCR was recovered from a woman aged 50 to 65 with cholangiocarcinoma. The gene calls are TRBV7-8 and TRBJ1-2; D is undetermined. Sequencing used peripheral blood, obtained from a patient treated with photon-based radiotherapy. This CDR3 is CASSSSGFGYTF. The CDR3 bases are TGTGCCAGCAGCTCAAGTGGCTTTGGCTACACCTTC.